Below, one T cell receptor (beta chain) is given with its context. Random-hexamer reverse transcription was applied to about 0.5 to 1 ug RNA. TCR beta CDR3 was amplified by immunoSEQ multiplex PCR. This amplification extended across 54 Vbeta and 13 Jbeta segments. TCRdb ran MiXCR on the immunoSEQ multiplex PCR reads and lists one entry per CDR3 protein. This table holds about 120,000 distinct CDR3 sequences, 85% to 95% found once. The J segment lost 1 base and the V segment lost 6 bases, leaving 7 bases of the junction unmatched. The CDR3 contains 16 residues. Per the germline V gene, CDR1 is MGHDK and CDR2 is SYGVNS. These data are taken from a study of CD8 T cells in Susac syndrome. The healthy controls were matched to patients by age and sex. TEMRA cells were FACS-enriched and CD8+ and CD4+ T cells negatively isolated.

Sequencing was carried out using CD8+ T cells from PBMCs. The sequence derives from a human donor in good health. V and J are TRBV25-1 and TRBJ2-2; 8 bases align to TRBD1. This CDR3 is CASSPKGTGNTGELFF. CDR3 in DNA: TGTGCCAGCAGCCCCAAGGGGACAGGGAACACCGGGGAGCTGTTTTTT.